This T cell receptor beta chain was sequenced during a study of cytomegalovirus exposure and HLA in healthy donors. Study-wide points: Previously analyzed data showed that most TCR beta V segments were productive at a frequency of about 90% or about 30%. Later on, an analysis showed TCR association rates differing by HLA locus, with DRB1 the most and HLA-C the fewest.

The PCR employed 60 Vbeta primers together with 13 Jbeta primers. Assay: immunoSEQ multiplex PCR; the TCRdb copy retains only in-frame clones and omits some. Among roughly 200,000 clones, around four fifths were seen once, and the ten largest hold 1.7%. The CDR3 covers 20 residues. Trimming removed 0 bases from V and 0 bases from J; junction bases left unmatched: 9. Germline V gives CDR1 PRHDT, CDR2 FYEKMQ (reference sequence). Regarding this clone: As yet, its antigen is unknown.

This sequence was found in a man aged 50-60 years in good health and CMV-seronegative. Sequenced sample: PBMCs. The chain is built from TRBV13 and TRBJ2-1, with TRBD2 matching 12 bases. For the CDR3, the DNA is TGTGCCAGCAGCTTAGGGACTAGCGGGAGCCCTAGGAGCTCCTACAATGAGCAGTTCTTC. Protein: CASSLGTSGSPRSSYNEQFF.